These T cell receptor beta chains were read from a single sample in a study of cytomegalovirus exposure and HLA in healthy donors. Repertoires were generated with immunoSEQ multiplex PCR, while TCRdb's copy carries only in-frame clones and drops some. The data show around 70,000 clones, roughly 92% seen once. The sequencing input was PBMCs. These receptors originate from a woman between 18 and 29 years old in good health and CMV-seronegative. Both conserved end residues are part of each CDR3. D genes are given only for firm matches. The listing skips clone size in some rows; elsewhere it reads once, few, many or a size class.

D | size | length | J | V | CDR3 | DNA
. | once | 15 | TRBJ1-5 | TRBV5-5 | CASNVAGGGNQPQHF | TGTGCCAGCAATGTGGCGGGGGGAGGCAATCAGCCCCAGCATTTT
TRBD1 | . | 15 | TRBJ2-7 | TRBV5-1 | CASSPVRTGVHEQYF | TGCGCCAGCAGCCCCGTAAGGACAGGGGTCCACGAGCAGTACTTC
TRBD1 | . | 15 | TRBJ1-1 | TRBV7-2 | CASSGRQGVNTEAFF | TGTGCCAGCAGCGGCCGACAGGGAGTCAACACTGAAGCTTTCTTT
TRBD1 | . | 14 | TRBJ1-2 | TRBV6-4 | CASSDGTGGYGYTF | TGTGCCAGCAGTGACGGGACAGGGGGCTATGGCTACACCTTC
. | . | 13 | TRBJ2-7 | TRBV19 | CASSIRGNYEQYF | TGTGCCAGTAGTATCCGCGGAAACTACGAGCAGTACTTC
. | . | 13 | TRBJ2-5 | TRBV30 | CAWSVSLLETQYF | TGTGCCTGGAGTGTAAGTCTATTGGAGACCCAGTACTTC
. | . | 13 | TRBJ2-5 | TRBV19 | CASRRTEQETQYF | TGTGCCAGTAGAAGGACAGAGCAAGAGACCCAGTACTTC
. | . | 12 | TRBJ2-7 | TRBV25-1 | CASSFRDYEQYF | TGTGCCAGCAGCTTTCGGGACTACGAGCAGTACTTC
. | . | 14 | TRBJ1-6 | TRBV14 | CASSQVQGVSPLHF | TGTGCCAGCAGCCAAGTACAAGGGGTGTCACCCCTCCACTTT
. | . | 14 | TRBJ2-3 | TRBV28 | CASIRRFSTDTQYF | TGTGCCAGCATCCGCCGGTTTAGCACAGATACGCAGTATTTT
TRBD1 | . | 13 | TRBJ2-1 | TRBV6-4 | CASSDRGHNEQFF | TGTGCCAGCAGTGACAGGGGGCACAATGAGCAGTTCTTC
. | . | 19 | TRBJ2-2 | TRBV4-1 | CASSQGINSGTRNTGELFF | TGCGCCAGCAGCCAAGGAATCAATTCCGGGACTCGGAACACCGGGGAGCTGTTTTTT
TRBD1 | . | 16 | TRBJ1-5 | TRBV28 | CASSPLLTGGVQPQHF | TGTGCCAGCAGTCCCTTACTGACAGGGGGAGTCCAGCCCCAGCATTTT
TRBD2 | . | 16 | TRBJ2-5 | TRBV7-7 | CASSLRTSGGQETQYF | TGTGCTAGCAGCTTAAGGACTAGCGGGGGCCAAGAGACCCAGTACTTC
. | . | 16 | TRBJ2-5 | TRBV2 | CASSEWGRNPQETQYF | TGTGCCAGCAGTGAATGGGGCAGGAATCCGCAAGAGACCCAGTACTTC
TRBD1 | . | 18 | TRBJ1-2 | TRBV7-9 | CASSSRPLGTGDNYGYTF | TGTGCCAGCAGCTCGAGACCCCTCGGGACAGGGGACAACTATGGCTACACCTTC
. | . | 13 | TRBJ1-2 | TRBV30 | CAWSPVLNYGYTF | TGTGCCTGGAGTCCCGTGTTAAATTATGGCTACACCTTC
TRBD2 | . | 16 | TRBJ2-3 | TRBV18 | CASSPLAGGQADTQYF | TGTGCCAGCTCACCACTCGCGGGGGGCCAGGCAGATACGCAGTATTTT
TRBD2 | . | 17 | TRBJ2-7 | TRBV28 | CASSSPRWLAGGIEQYF | TGTGCCAGCAGTTCCCCCCGTTGGCTAGCGGGGGGGATCGAGCAGTACTTC
TRBD2 | . | 14 | TRBJ2-7 | TRBV6-1 | CASSESGVTYEQYF | TGTGCCAGCAGTGAAAGCGGGGTTACCTACGAGCAGTACTTC
TRBD2 | . | 16 | TRBJ2-3 | TRBV2 | CASSVGLATSTDTQYF | TGTGCCAGCAGTGTCGGACTAGCGACAAGCACAGATACGCAGTATTTT
. | . | 14 | TRBJ2-1 | TRBV27 | CASSRGTAYNEQFF | TGTGCCAGCAGCCGCGGGACAGCCTACAATGAGCAGTTCTTC
TRBD1 | . | 15 | TRBJ2-2 | TRBV5-5 | CASTPGQIITGELFF | TGTGCCAGCACCCCGGGACAGATTATAACCGGGGAGCTGTTTTTT
. | . | 15 | TRBJ2-5 | TRBV11-2 | CASSPDRGTQETQYF | TGTGCCAGCAGCCCAGACCGGGGAACCCAAGAGACCCAGTACTTC
. | few | 13 | TRBJ2-7 | TRBV5-1 | CASSGGPRYEQYF | TGCGCCAGCAGCGGGGGCCCGAGGTACGAGCAGTACTTC
TRBD1 | . | 15 | TRBJ2-7 | TRBV5-6 | CASSNIGTGAYEQYF | TGTGCCAGCAGCAACATCGGGACAGGGGCCTACGAGCAGTACTTC